This T cell receptor beta chain is drawn from a study of identical twins. Study-wide results and limits: Twin-shared out-of-frame alpha sequences showed excess low generation probability. There were fewer insertions in abundant cord blood beta clonotypes, but memory repertoires showed no such pattern. Models predicted too little out-of-frame TCR alpha sharing in monozygotic twins.

Turning to this clonotype: Its antigen is unknown.

V lost 1 base and J lost 0, with 9 bases in between. Per germline, CDR1 SQVTM and CDR2 ANQGSEA. The CDR3 is 14 amino acids. A universal primer site came from template switching; cDNA carried unique molecular identifiers. One entry per CDR3 protein, called by TCRdb with MiXCR from the 5' RACE reads. The sample gives around 530,000 distinct CDR3 sequences, 13% to 15% of which show up once; roughly 0.43% is in the top ten. The same sample was also used in a study of yellow fever vaccine responses in identical twins.

The chain employs TRBV29-1 and TRBJ1-1, with D uncertain. Sequencing was performed on CD4+ T cells sorted from blood. The clonotype originates from a woman aged 18-30 years in good health. The CDR3 reads CSVEGRGVNTEAFF. DNA of the CDR3: TGCAGCGTTGAAGGACGGGGTGTGAACACTGAAGCTTTCTTT.